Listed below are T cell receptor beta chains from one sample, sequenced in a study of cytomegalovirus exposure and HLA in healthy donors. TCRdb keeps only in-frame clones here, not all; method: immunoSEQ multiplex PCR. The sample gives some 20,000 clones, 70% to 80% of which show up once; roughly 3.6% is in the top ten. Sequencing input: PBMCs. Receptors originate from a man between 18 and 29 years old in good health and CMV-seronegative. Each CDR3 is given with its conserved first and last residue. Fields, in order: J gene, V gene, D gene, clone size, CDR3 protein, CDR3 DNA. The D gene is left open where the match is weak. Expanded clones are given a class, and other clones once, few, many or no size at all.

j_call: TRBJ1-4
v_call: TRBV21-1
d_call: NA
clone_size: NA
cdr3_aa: CASSKAPGAGANEKLFF
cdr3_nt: TGTGCCAGCAGCAAAGCGCCAGGGGCTGGGGCTAATGAAAAACTGTTTTTT

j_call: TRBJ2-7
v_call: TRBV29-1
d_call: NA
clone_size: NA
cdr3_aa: CSVDSGYEQYF
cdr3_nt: TGCAGCGTTGACTCCGGCTACGAGCAGTACTTC

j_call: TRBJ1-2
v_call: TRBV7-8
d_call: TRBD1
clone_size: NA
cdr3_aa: CASSLGQAYYGYTF
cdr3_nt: TGTGCCAGCAGCTTGGGACAGGCGTACTATGGCTACACCTTC

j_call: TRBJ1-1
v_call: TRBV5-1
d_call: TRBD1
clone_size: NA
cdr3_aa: CASRLQGAEAFF
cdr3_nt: TGCGCCAGCAGGCTCCAGGGGGCAGAAGCTTTCTTT

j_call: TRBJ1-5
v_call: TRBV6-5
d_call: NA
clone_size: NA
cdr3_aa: CASSYSGSARQPQHF
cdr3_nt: TGTGCCAGCAGTTACTCCGGCAGCGCAAGACAGCCCCAGCATTTT

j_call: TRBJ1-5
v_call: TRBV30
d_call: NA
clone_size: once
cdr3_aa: CAWSPIPLTGQPQHF
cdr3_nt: TGTGCCTGGAGTCCCATACCGCTTACGGGGCAGCCCCAGCATTTT

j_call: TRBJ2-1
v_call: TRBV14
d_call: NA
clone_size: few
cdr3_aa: CASSQDGQPYNEQFF
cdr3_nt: TGTGCCAGCAGCCAAGACGGACAGCCCTACAATGAGCAGTTCTTC

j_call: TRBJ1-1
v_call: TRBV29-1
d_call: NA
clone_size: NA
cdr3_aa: CSVGYRNTEAFF
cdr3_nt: TGCAGCGTTGGATACAGGAACACTGAAGCTTTCTTT

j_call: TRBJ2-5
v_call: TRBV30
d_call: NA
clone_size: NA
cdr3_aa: CAWSFSGETQYF
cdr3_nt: TGTGCCTGGAGTTTTAGCGGAGAGACCCAGTACTTC

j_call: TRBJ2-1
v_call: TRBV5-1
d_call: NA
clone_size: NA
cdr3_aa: CASSLGGLHNEQFF
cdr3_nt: TGCGCCAGCAGCTTGGGGGGCTTACACAATGAGCAGTTCTTC

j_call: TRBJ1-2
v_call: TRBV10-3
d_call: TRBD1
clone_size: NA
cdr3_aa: CAISEQGADGYTF
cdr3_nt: TGTGCCATCAGTGAACAGGGGGCGGATGGCTACACCTTC

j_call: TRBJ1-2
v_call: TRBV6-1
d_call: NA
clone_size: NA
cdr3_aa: CASRDIDGGSYGYTF
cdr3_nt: TGTGCCAGCAGAGATATCGACGGAGGCTCCTATGGCTACACCTTC

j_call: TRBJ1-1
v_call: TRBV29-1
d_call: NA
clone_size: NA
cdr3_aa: CSVLLHSLHTEAFF
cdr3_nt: TGCAGCGTTCTTTTGCACAGCCTTCACACTGAAGCTTTCTTT

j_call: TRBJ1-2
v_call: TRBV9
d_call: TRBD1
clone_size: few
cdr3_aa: CASSVGGQGNYGYTF
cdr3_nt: TGTGCCAGCAGCGTAGGGGGACAGGGGAACTATGGCTACACCTTC

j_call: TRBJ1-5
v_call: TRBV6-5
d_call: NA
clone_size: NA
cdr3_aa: CASGVGNQPQHF
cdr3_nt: TGTGCCAGCGGAGTCGGGAATCAGCCCCAGCATTTT

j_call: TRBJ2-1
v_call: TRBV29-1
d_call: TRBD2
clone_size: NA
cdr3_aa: CSVDSFRGGLYNEQFF
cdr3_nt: TGCAGCGTTGACAGTTTCCGGGGGGGGCTCTACAATGAGCAGTTCTTC

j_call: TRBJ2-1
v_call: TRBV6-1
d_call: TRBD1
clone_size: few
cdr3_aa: CASKGAFSYNEQFF
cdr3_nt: TGTGCCTCAAAGGGGGCATTTTCCTACAATGAGCAGTTCTTC

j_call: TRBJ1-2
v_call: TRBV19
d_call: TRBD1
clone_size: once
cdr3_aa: CASSGQANYGYTF
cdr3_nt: TGTGCCAGCTCGGGACAGGCGAACTATGGCTACACCTTC

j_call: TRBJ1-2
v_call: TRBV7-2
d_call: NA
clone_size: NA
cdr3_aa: CASSLDHSGVGGYTF
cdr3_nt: TGTGCCAGCAGCTTAGACCATTCAGGGGTCGGGGGCTACACCTTC

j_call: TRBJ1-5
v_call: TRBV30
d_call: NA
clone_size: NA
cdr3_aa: CAWSGGAQPQHF
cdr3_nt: TGTGCCTGGAGTGGTGGGGCTCAGCCCCAGCATTTT

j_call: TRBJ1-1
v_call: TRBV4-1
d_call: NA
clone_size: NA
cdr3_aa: CASSQSSGGTEAFF
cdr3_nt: TGCGCCAGCAGCCAGTCCTCGGGTGGAACTGAAGCTTTCTTT

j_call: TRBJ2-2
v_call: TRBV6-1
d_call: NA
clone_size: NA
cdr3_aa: CASSGQSGASGELFF
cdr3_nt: TGTGCCAGCAGTGGTCAGTCAGGGGCTTCCGGGGAGCTGTTTTTT

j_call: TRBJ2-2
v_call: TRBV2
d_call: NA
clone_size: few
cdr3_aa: CASQGAANAGELFF
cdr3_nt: TGTGCCAGCCAAGGGGCCGCCAACGCCGGGGAGCTGTTTTTT

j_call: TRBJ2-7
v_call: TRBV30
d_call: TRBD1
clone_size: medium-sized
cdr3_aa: CAWSVGQGVYEQYF
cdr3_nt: TGTGCCTGGAGTGTCGGACAGGGAGTCTACGAGCAGTACTTC

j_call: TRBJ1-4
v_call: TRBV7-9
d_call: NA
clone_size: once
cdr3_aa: CASSLDRTNEKLFF
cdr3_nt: TGTGCCAGCAGCTTGGACAGAACTAATGAAAAACTGTTTTTT

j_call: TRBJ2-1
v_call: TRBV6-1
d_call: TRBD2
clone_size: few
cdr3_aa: CASVEREMYNEQFF
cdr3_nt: TGTGCCAGCGTAGAGCGGGAGATGTACAATGAGCAGTTCTTC

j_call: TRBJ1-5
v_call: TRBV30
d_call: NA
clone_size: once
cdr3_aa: CAWSAVGAQGNQPQHF
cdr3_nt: TGTGCCTGGAGTGCCGTTGGGGCGCAGGGAAATCAGCCCCAGCATTTT

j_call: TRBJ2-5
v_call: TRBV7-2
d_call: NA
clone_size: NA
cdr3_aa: CASRQPPAETQYF
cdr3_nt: TGTGCCAGCAGACAACCCCCAGCGGAGACCCAGTACTTC

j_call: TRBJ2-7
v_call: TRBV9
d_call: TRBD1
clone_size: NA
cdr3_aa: CASSTGDEQYF
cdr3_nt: TGTGCCAGCAGCACAGGGGACGAGCAGTACTTC